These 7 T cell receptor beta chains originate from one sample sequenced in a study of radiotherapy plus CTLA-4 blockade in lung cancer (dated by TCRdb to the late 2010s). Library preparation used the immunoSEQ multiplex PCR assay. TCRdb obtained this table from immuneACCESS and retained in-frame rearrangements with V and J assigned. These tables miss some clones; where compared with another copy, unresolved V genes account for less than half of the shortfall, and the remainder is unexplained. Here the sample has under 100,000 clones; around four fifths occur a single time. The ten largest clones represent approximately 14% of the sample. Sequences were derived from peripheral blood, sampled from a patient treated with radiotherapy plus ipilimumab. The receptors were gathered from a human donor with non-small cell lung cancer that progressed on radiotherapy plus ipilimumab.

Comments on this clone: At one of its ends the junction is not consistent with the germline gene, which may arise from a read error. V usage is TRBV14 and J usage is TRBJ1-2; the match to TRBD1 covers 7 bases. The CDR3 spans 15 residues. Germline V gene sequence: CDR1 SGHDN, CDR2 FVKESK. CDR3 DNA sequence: TGTGCCAGCAGCCAAGGGGTGACAGGGACGGGAGGCTACGCCTTC. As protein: CASSQGVTGTGGYAF. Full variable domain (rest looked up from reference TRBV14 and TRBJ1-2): EAGVTQFPSHSVIEKGQTVTLRCDPISGHDNLYWYRRVMGKEIKFLLHFVKESKQDESGMPNNRFLAERTGGTYSTLKVQPAELEDSGVYFCASSQGVTGTGGYAFGSGTRLTVV.

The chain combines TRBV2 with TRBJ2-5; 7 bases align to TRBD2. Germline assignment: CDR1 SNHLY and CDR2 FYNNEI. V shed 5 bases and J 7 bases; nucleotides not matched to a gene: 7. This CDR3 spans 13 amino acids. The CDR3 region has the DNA TGTGCCAGCAGTAAGACTGGGGGGGGGACCCAGTACTTC. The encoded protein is CASSKTGGGTQYF.

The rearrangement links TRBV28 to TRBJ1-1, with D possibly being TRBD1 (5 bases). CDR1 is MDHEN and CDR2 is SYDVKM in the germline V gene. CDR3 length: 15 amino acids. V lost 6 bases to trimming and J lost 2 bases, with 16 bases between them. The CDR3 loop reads CASSFPGRGNTEAFF. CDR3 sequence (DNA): TGTGCCAGCAGCTTCCCCGGGAGGGGCAACACTGAAGCTTTCTTT.

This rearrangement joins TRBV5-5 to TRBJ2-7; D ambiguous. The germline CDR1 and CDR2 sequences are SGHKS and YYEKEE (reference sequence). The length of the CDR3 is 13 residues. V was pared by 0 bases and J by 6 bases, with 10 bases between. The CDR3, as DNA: TGTGCCAGCAGCTTGGAATGGGCCGGCGAGCAGTACTTC. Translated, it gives CASSLEWAGEQYF.

In DNA form, the CDR3 reads TGTGCCAGCAGTCGCCGGGTCCCCGTGAACACCGGGGAGCTGTTTTTT. This gives the protein CASSRRVPVNTGELFF. J is TRBJ2-2 and V is TRBV6-6; D not certain. Trimming shortened V by 5 bases and J by 1 base, and 14 bases separated the two germline ends. The CDR3 is made up of 16 amino acids. Germline V gives CDR1 MNHNY, CDR2 SVGAGI (reference sequence).

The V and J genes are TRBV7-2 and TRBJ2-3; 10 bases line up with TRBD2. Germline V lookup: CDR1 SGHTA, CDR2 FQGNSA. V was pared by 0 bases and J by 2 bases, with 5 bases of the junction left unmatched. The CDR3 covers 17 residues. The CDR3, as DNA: TGTGCCAGCAGCTTAGCCTATAGCGGGGGGTACACAGATACGCAGTATTTT. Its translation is CASSLAYSGGYTDTQYF.

DNA of the CDR3: TGTGCCAGCAGTTACTCGGAGCGAAGAAATGAGCAGTTCTTC. Encoded protein: CASSYSERRNEQFF. The rearrangement joins TRBV6-6 to TRBJ2-1; D unclear. The germline V gene encodes CDR1 MNHNY and CDR2 SVGAGI (reference sequence). With 0 bases removed from V and 7 bases from J, the gap between germline ends came to 10 bases. CDR3 length equals 14 residues.